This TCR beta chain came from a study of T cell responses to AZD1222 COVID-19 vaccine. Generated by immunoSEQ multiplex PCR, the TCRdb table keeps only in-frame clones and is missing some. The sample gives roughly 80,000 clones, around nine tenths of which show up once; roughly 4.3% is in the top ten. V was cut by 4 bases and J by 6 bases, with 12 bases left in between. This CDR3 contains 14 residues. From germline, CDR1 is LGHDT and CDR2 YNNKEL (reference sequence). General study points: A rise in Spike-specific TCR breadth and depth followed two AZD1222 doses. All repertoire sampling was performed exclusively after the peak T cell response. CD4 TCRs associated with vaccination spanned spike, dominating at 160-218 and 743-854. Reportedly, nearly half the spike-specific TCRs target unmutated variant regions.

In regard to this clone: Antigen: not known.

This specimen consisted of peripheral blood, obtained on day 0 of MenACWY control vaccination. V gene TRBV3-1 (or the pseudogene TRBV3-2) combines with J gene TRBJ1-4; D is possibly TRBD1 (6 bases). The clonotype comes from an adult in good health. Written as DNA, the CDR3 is TGTGCCAGCAGCCGTCGGGCAGGGGATGAAAAACTGTTTTTT. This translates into CASSRRAGDEKLFF.